Below, 29 T cell receptor beta chains from the same sample are listed, as sequenced in a study of CD8 T cells in ankylosing spondylitis. From the 5' RACE reads, TCRdb called clonotypes with MiXCR, one entry per CDR3 protein. Of roughly 230,000 distinct CDR3 sequences listed, 15% to 20% were seen once; the top ten hold over 25%. Sequencing used blood, either unsorted or a sorted T cell fraction (not recorded which). These receptors all come from a male donor with ankylosing spondylitis or in good health (not recorded which).

The CDR3 DNA reads TGCGCCAGCACTCCGGAACAGGGATCGAACACTGAAGCTTTCTTT. This translates into CASTPEQGSNTEAFF. V and J are TRBV5-1 and TRBJ1-1, with TRBD1 as a possible D gene (6 bases). The CDR3 contains 15 residues. Germline V lookup: CDR1 SGHRS, CDR2 YFSETQ. Deletions cut 6 bases from V and 1 base from J, with 16 bases between.

This clonotype was observed many times. V usage is TRBV7-9 and J usage is TRBJ2-4; TRBD2 matches 8 bases. Per germline, CDR1 SEHNR and CDR2 FQNEAQ (reference sequence). The CDR3 consists of 16 residues. J was trimmed by 0 bases and V by 7 bases; bases with no gene match: 8. CDR3 sequence reads: CASNTISGRAKNIQYF. The CDR3 DNA reads TGTGCCAGCAACACCATAAGCGGGAGAGCCAAAAACATTCAGTACTTC.

The chain carries TRBV4-3 and TRBJ2-1, with D possibly being TRBD1 (5 bases). The CDR3 extends over 19 amino acids. The ends were cut back, 4 bases at V and 0 bases at J, with 22 bases in the middle. CDR1 is LGHNA and CDR2 is YSLEER in the germline V gene. The CDR3 region is CASSLGHPLDASSYNEQFF. As DNA, the CDR3 is TGCGCCAGCAGCCTGGGGCACCCTTTGGACGCGAGCTCCTACAATGAGCAGTTCTTC.

The V gene is TRBV27, the J gene TRBJ2-3, with D unclear. Germline-derived CDR1 and CDR2 are MNHEY and SMNVEV (reference sequence). The V and J ends lost 3 bases and 5 bases respectively, with 15 bases between them. The CDR3 length is 15 residues. CDR3 in amino acids: CASSFFSPAGDTQYF. The CDR3 region has the DNA TGTGCCAGCAGTTTCTTTAGCCCCGCCGGAGATACGCAGTATTTT.

This clonotype was seen at least ten times. The J gene is TRBJ2-7, the V gene TRBV4-3; 8 nucleotides align to TRBD1. The V gene end was trimmed by 0 bases and the J gene end by 4 bases; junction bases not matched to a gene: 5. CDR3 length equals 15 residues. The germline gives CDR1 LGHNA, CDR2 YSLEER. CDR3 nucleotide sequence: TGCGCCAGCAGCCAAGACACAGGGGGTAGTTACGAGCAGTACTTC. It codes for CASSQDTGGSYEQYF.

The CDR3 nucleotides read TGTGCCAGCACCCTTCTCGGACAGGGAGCGTACGAGCAGTACTTC. It yields the protein CASTLLGQGAYEQYF. This chain connects TRBV12-3 or TRBV12-4 to TRBJ2-7; 8 bases are shared with TRBD1. With V trimmed by 7 bases and J by 4 bases, 12 bases remained unmatched. The CDR3 covers 15 residues.

This chain connects TRBV12-3 or TRBV12-4 to TRBJ2-7; weak D call: TRBD2 (6 bases). CDR3 length equals 13 residues. V was cut by 3 bases and J by 6 bases, with 12 bases left in between. In nucleotides, the CDR3 is TGTGCCAGCAGTTTCGGGACTGCTTCCGAGCAGTACTTC. It encodes CASSFGTASEQYF.

This clonotype has a handful of counts. V is TRBV9 and J is TRBJ2-3; 12 nucleotides agree with TRBD2. V shed 3 bases, J shed 5 bases, and the junction held 4 bases outside the gene matches. This CDR3 has 15 amino acids. Germline V CDR1 and CDR2: SGDLS, YYNGEE. The CDR3 DNA reads as TGTGCCAGCAGCGGCCGACTAGCGGGAGAAGATACGCAGTATTTT. Amino acid sequence: CASSGRLAGEDTQYF.

The chain employs TRBV29-1 and TRBJ1-2, with D possibly matching TRBD1 (6 bases). This CDR3 has 14 residues. Germline values: CDR1 SQVTM, CDR2 ANQGSEA. Trimming shortened V by 6 bases and J by 4 bases, and 18 bases separated the two germline ends. CDR3 sequence: CSVAGEGQGYGYTF. For the CDR3, the DNA is TGCAGCGTCGCAGGGGAAGGGCAGGGCTATGGCTACACCTTC.

In its sample, this clonotype was seen many times. The chain joins TRBV5-6 to TRBJ2-7; the D gene could be TRBD1 or TRBD2 (5 bases each). CDR1 is SGHDT, CDR2 YYEEEE, per germline. This CDR3 is built from 14 residues. Between the trimmed V and J ends, which lost 1 base and 0 bases, there was a span of 8 bases. CDR3 residues: CASSLKGSSYEQYF. In nucleotides, the CDR3 is TGTGCCAGCAGCTTGAAGGGGAGCTCCTACGAGCAGTACTTC. Filled out from reference TRBV5-6 and TRBJ2-7, the complete variable domain reads DAGVTQSPTHLIKTRGQQVTLRCSPKSGHDTVSWYQQALGQGPQFIFQYYEEEERQRGNFPDRFSGHQFPNYSSELNVNALLLGDSALYLCASSLKGSSYEQYFGPGTRLTVT.

The rearrangement joins TRBV5-1 to TRBJ2-3; the D gene is possibly TRBD2 (6 bases). Germline CDR1 and CDR2: SGHRS and YFSETQ. CDR3 length: 16 amino acids. With 0 bases removed from V and 0 bases from J, the gap between germline ends came to 11 bases. In nucleotides, the CDR3 is TGCGCCAGCAGCTTGGGGCTAGCGAGTAGCACAGATACGCAGTATTTT. This encodes CASSLGLASSTDTQYF.

The J gene is TRBJ2-1, the V gene TRBV7-3; 10 bases are shared with TRBD2. The junction had 13 bases not matched to a gene; V was cut back by 2 bases and J by 9 bases. Germline V lookup: CDR1 SGHTA, CDR2 FQGTGA. The CDR3 is 17 residues long. CDR3 residues: CASSLPISGRAESEQFF. The CDR3 nucleotides are TGTGCCAGCAGCTTACCCATAAGCGGGAGGGCCGAAAGTGAGCAGTTCTTC.

This clonotype was seen more than once but under ten times. The genes are TRBV6-2 or TRBV6-3 and TRBJ2-5, with no clear D. Trimming shortened V by 2 bases and J by 5 bases, and 12 bases separated the two germline ends. The CDR3 has 14 residues. Germline V CDR1 and CDR2: MNHEY, SVGEGT. CDR3 DNA: TGTGCCAGCAGTTACACCAAGCTTCGTGAGACCCAGTACTTC. It translates to CASSYTKLRETQYF.

The rearrangement joins TRBV27 to TRBJ2-7, with 7 bases aligning to TRBD1. The CDR3 has 16 amino acids. With V trimmed by 8 bases and J by 4 bases, 17 bases remained unmatched. Germline V CDR1 and CDR2: MNHEY, SMNVEV (reference sequence). DNA of the CDR3: TGTGCCAGCTGGGTCCCCCTAGACAGGGTTGTTTACGAGCAGTACTTC. Protein product: CASWVPLDRVVYEQYF.

On this clonotype itself: The junction shows a germline mismatch at one end, possibly a read error. The chain uses TRBV4-3 and TRBJ2-1, with TRBD2 identical over 7 bases. The CDR3 contains 17 residues. Germline V gene data show CDR1 as LGHNA and CDR2 as YSLEER. The CDR3 DNA reads as TGCGCCAGCAGCCAAGATCCGGGAGGTCCCTCCTACTATGAGCAGTTCTTC. This encodes CASSQDPGGPSYYEQFF.

The chain has TRBV6-2 or TRBV6-3 and TRBJ2-7, with D uncertain. The V gene's germline CDR1 is MNHEY and CDR2 SVGEGT. The CDR3 spans 14 residues. The ends were cut back, 2 bases at V and 3 bases at J, with 11 bases in the middle. The CDR3 protein is CASSYPWTNYEQYF. CDR3 DNA sequence: TGTGCCAGCAGTTACCCATGGACCAACTACGAGCAGTACTTC.

The chain has TRBV12-3 or TRBV12-4 and TRBJ1-1; perhaps TRBD1 as D (6 bases). The CDR3 runs 15 residues. With 5 bases removed from V and 1 base from J, the gap between germline ends came to 14 bases. The DNA for the CDR3 is TGTGCCAGCAGTGAACAGGGTCTTGGGAACACTGAAGCTTTCTTT. It encodes CASSEQGLGNTEAFF.

The chain joins TRBV7-9 to TRBJ1-4; D is perhaps TRBD1 (5 bases). Trimming stripped 4 bases from V and 4 bases from J, with 16 bases between. Germline V gene data show CDR1 as SEHNR and CDR2 as FQNEAQ (reference sequence). This CDR3 contains 16 residues. This CDR3 is CASSWPRQTSNEKLFF. The CDR3 region has the DNA TGTGCCAGCAGCTGGCCCCGACAGACCAGTAATGAAAAACTGTTTTTT.

In its sample, this clonotype was seen a few times. The chain links TRBV5-6 to TRBJ2-3; 10 positions agree with TRBD2. Germline CDR1 reads SGHDT; CDR2 reads YYEEEE. This CDR3 is 17 amino acids long. With 4 bases clipped from V and 6 bases from J, the junction kept 14 bases outside the gene matches. Written as DNA, the CDR3 is TGTGCCAGCAGCCCCGGCTCCTTAGCGGGAGGTTGGGATACGCAGTATTTT. It codes for CASSPGSLAGGWDTQYF.

The CDR3 DNA follows: TGCAGCGTCGGCAGGGACTACGAGCAGTACTTC. Residues: CSVGRDYEQYF. The rearrangement links TRBV29-1 to TRBJ2-7; tentatively, D is TRBD1 (5 bases). This CDR3 comprises 11 residues. Germline CDR1 SQVTM, CDR2 ANQGSEA. V was clipped by 6 bases and J by 3 bases, with 9 bases between them.

The rearrangement links TRBV27 to TRBJ2-5; a weak D match, TRBD2 (7 bases). Germline V CDR1 and CDR2: MNHEY, SMNVEV (reference sequence). CDR3 length: 15 residues. Trimming removed 1 base at V and 4 bases at J, with 13 bases between. The CDR3 loop reads CASSLLGGRAETQYF. CDR3 sequence (DNA): TGTGCCAGCAGTTTATTGGGGGGGCGCGCAGAGACCCAGTACTTC.

The V call is TRBV14, the J call TRBJ2-1, with TRBD2 matching over 10 bases. There are 14 residues in the CDR3. Germline CDR1 is SGHDN and CDR2 is FVKESK. V dropped 2 bases and J dropped 8; count of bases not matched to a gene: 3. The CDR3 reads CASSQTSGEDEQFF. The CDR3, as DNA: TGTGCCAGCAGCCAAACTAGCGGGGAGGATGAGCAGTTCTTC. Full variable domain (missing parts from reference TRBV14 and TRBJ2-1): EAGVTQFPSHSVIEKGQTVTLRCDPISGHDNLYWYRRVMGKEIKFLLHFVKESKQDESGMPNNRFLAERTGGTYSTLKVQPAELEDSGVYFCASSQTSGEDEQFFGPGTRLTVL.

This clonotype was detected a few times. V usage is TRBV18 and J usage is TRBJ2-1, with TRBD1 matching 7 bases. The CDR3 is made up of 14 amino acids. V lost 0 bases to trimming and J lost 6 bases; unmatched junction nucleotides: 2. From germline, CDR1 is KGHSH and CDR2 LQKENI. Written as DNA, the CDR3 is TGTGCCAGCTCACCACCGACAGGGCCCAATGAGCAGTTCTTC. This gives the protein CASSPPTGPNEQFF.

This clonotype was observed a few times. The chain is built from TRBV11-2 and TRBJ2-3; D unresolved. In germline, CDR1 is SGHAT, CDR2 FQNNGV. Deletions cut 1 base from V and 6 bases from J, with 20 bases between. CDR3 length equals 17 residues. CDR3 protein: CASSLANNLLGVDTQYF. CDR3 sequence (DNA): TGTGCCAGCAGCTTAGCCAACAACCTCCTTGGGGTGGATACGCAGTATTTT.

The CDR3: CASSSSGGQGMAETQYF. CDR3 DNA: TGCGCCAGCAGCTCCAGCGGAGGACAGGGGATGGCGGAGACCCAGTACTTC. The chain recombines TRBV5-1 with TRBJ2-5; 9 nucleotides match TRBD1. The CDR3 consists of 17 residues. V lost 3 bases, J lost 5 bases, and 14 bases stayed unmatched. Germline V gene data show CDR1 as SGHRS and CDR2 as YFSETQ.

The chain carries TRBV7-6 and TRBJ2-7; a weak D match, TRBD1 (6 bases). The CDR3 totals 14 residues. Germline values: CDR1 SGHVS, CDR2 FNYEAQ. V lost 4 bases and J 2 bases, leaving 12 bases between the germline ends. Here the CDR3 reads CASSSGDTPYEQYF. The CDR3 DNA is TGTGCCAGCAGCTCAGGGGACACTCCCTACGAGCAGTACTTC.

The chain combines TRBV12-3 or TRBV12-4 with TRBJ1-5; no reliable D call. CDR3 size: 13 residues. The V end lost 6 bases, the J end lost 5 bases, and 11 bases lay between the germline ends. The CDR3 is CASSEPNDQPQHF. The CDR3, as DNA: TGTGCCAGCAGCGAACCTAATGATCAGCCCCAGCATTTT.

The J gene is TRBJ2-3, the V gene TRBV4-1; TRBD2 aligns across 8 bases. Looked up from germline, CDR1 is MGHRA and CDR2 is YSYEKL. The junction had 7 bases not matched to a gene; V was cut back by 0 bases and J by 2 bases. The CDR3 loop spans 17 amino acids. CDR3 sequence: CASSQDGLAGYTDTQYF. In DNA, the CDR3 is TGCGCCAGCAGCCAAGATGGGCTAGCGGGTTACACAGATACGCAGTATTTT.

This clonotype was recorded at least ten times. The chain recombines TRBV5-1 with TRBJ2-3; 11 bases align to TRBD2. This CDR3 has 14 amino acids. Germline V gives CDR1 SGHRS, CDR2 YFSETQ. With V trimmed by 5 bases and J by 3 bases, 2 bases remained unmatched. CDR3 loop: CASSSSGRTDTQYF. The CDR3 DNA is TGCGCCAGCAGTTCTAGCGGGAGGACAGATACGCAGTATTTT.